These T cell receptor beta chains were read from a single sample in a study of control samples from healthy donors and cancer patients. Sequencing used immunoSEQ multiplex PCR; TCRdb keeps in-frame clones, though not all of them. Among about 150,000 clones listed, roughly 90% were seen once. Sequencing was performed on blood. These receptors were collected from a man aged 30-40 years in good health. CDR3s include the opening cysteine and the closing phenylalanine or tryptophan. A D gene is named only where the DNA matches it firmly. The size entry is marked missing in some rows and otherwise reads once, few, many or a size class.

abundance: NA; d_gene: TRBD1; v_gene: TRBV29-1; j_gene: TRBJ2-7; CDR3aa: CSVILDRGIYEQYF; CDR3nt: TGCAGCGTTATACTGGACAGGGGGATCTACGAGCAGTACTTC
abundance: NA; d_gene: NA; v_gene: TRBV6-5; j_gene: TRBJ2-2; CDR3aa: CASSYSIRAGELFF; CDR3nt: TGTGCCAGCAGTTACTCGATTCGGGCCGGGGAGCTGTTTTTT
abundance: NA; d_gene: NA; v_gene: TRBV5-5; j_gene: TRBJ2-3; CDR3aa: CASSLTPGSTDTQYF; CDR3nt: TGTGCCAGCAGCTTGACGCCGGGAAGCACAGATACGCAGTATTTT
abundance: NA; d_gene: NA; v_gene: TRBV10-1; j_gene: TRBJ2-7; CDR3aa: CASRRIPPSGCEQYF; CDR3nt: TGCGCCAGCCGCCGAATCCCGCCGAGTGGGTGCGAGCAGTACTTC
abundance: once; d_gene: TRBD1; v_gene: TRBV13; j_gene: TRBJ1-3; CDR3aa: CASSAPGQGNTIYF; CDR3nt: TGTGCCAGCAGCGCTCCGGGACAGGGAAACACCATATATTTT
abundance: NA; d_gene: NA; v_gene: TRBV2; j_gene: TRBJ2-1; CDR3aa: CASSVDNEQFF; CDR3nt: TGTGCCAGCAGTGTGGACAATGAGCAGTTCTTC
abundance: NA; d_gene: TRBD1; v_gene: TRBV7-7; j_gene: TRBJ2-2; CDR3aa: CASSLGGQGIGELFF; CDR3nt: TGTGCTAGCAGCTTAGGCGGACAGGGGATCGGGGAGCTGTTTTTT
abundance: few; d_gene: NA; v_gene: TRBV7-9; j_gene: TRBJ1-1; CDR3aa: CASSDKWGSGGENTEAFF; CDR3nt: TGTGCCAGCAGCGACAAGTGGGGTTCGGGAGGGGAGAACACTGAAGCTTTCTTT
abundance: NA; d_gene: TRBD2; v_gene: TRBV7-9; j_gene: TRBJ2-1; CDR3aa: CASSPSGRTYNEQFF; CDR3nt: TGTGCCAGCAGCCCTAGCGGGAGAACCTACAATGAGCAGTTCTTC
abundance: once; d_gene: TRBD2; v_gene: TRBV7-3; j_gene: TRBJ2-2; CDR3aa: CASSSSGGTNTGELFF; CDR3nt: TGTGCCAGCAGCAGTAGCGGGGGAACAAACACCGGGGAGCTGTTTTTT
abundance: once; d_gene: NA; v_gene: TRBV5-5; j_gene: TRBJ1-3; CDR3aa: CASIQGLRGNTIYF; CDR3nt: TGTGCCAGCATACAGGGACTTCGCGGAAACACCATATATTTT
abundance: NA; d_gene: TRBD2; v_gene: TRBV19; j_gene: TRBJ2-7; CDR3aa: CASSIGLAGVSEQYF; CDR3nt: TGTGCCAGTAGTATAGGACTAGCGGGAGTATCCGAGCAGTACTTC
abundance: NA; d_gene: TRBD1; v_gene: TRBV4-3; j_gene: TRBJ1-2; CDR3aa: CASSSRTGSGYGYTF; CDR3nt: TGCGCCAGCAGCTCTCGGACAGGGAGCGGCTATGGCTACACCTTC
abundance: once; d_gene: TRBD2; v_gene: TRBV3-1/TRBV3-2; j_gene: TRBJ2-3; CDR3aa: CASSPSRSSGNSDTQYF; CDR3nt: TGTGCCAGCAGCCCCTCCCGTTCTAGCGGGAACTCAGATACGCAGTATTTT
abundance: NA; d_gene: NA; v_gene: TRBV4-1; j_gene: TRBJ2-1; CDR3aa: CASSQAFGVHEQFF; CDR3nt: TGCGCCAGCAGCCAGGCGTTTGGGGTCCATGAGCAGTTCTTC
abundance: NA; d_gene: TRBD2; v_gene: TRBV5-6; j_gene: TRBJ2-1; CDR3aa: CASSLGVRAGEPYNEQFF; CDR3nt: TGTGCCAGCAGCTTGGGGGTGCGAGCGGGGGAACCCTACAATGAGCAGTTCTTC